The sequence of this T cell receptor (beta chain) was determined in a study of blood T cell repertoires in COVID-19. At the level of the study: T cells, B-cell-depleted T cells, or PBMCs provided the cDNA or gDNA that served as material.

Sequencing was performed with immunoSEQ multiplex PCR; in TCRdb, only in-frame clones are kept and a portion is missing. The profile shows about 260,000 clones, roughly 90% of them singletons. V shed 1 base, J shed 8 bases, and the junction held 12 bases outside the gene matches. The V gene's germline CDR1 is MGHRA and CDR2 YSYEKL. This CDR3 comprises 16 residues. The TCR sequence derives from a man aged 30-40 years with active or convalescent COVID-19. This rearrangement joins TRBV4-1 to TRBJ1-1; 8 nucleotides match TRBD1. Material: peripheral blood. CDR3 DNA: TGCGCCAGCAGCCAAGGGCTAGCCAGGGGGCTGCCCGAAGCTTTCTTT. This codes for CASSQGLARGLPEAFF.